The T cell receptor (beta chain) described here comes from a study of CD8 T cells in ankylosing spondylitis. Each CDR3 protein is one row after TCRdb ran MiXCR on the 5' RACE reads. The sample has fewer than 200,000 distinct CDR3 sequences, 15% to 20% seen once. Study-wide results and caveats: A motif of 7 to 9 highly homologous TCR beta variants was seen as apparently characteristic of ankylosing spondylitis blood.

As concerns this clonotype: Its antigen remains unknown.

Germline lookup yields CDR1 DFQATT and CDR2 SNEGSKA (reference sequence). The CDR3 runs 13 residues. This receptor was taken from a male donor with ankylosing spondylitis or in good health (not recorded which). This chain connects TRBV20-1 to TRBJ2-3, with D possibly TRBD2 on 5 matching bases. The material sequenced was blood, either unsorted or a sorted T cell fraction (not recorded which). DNA of the CDR3: TGCAGCTACAAGCACGGGGTGGCGGATACGCAGTATTTT. This sequence encodes CSYKHGVADTQYF.